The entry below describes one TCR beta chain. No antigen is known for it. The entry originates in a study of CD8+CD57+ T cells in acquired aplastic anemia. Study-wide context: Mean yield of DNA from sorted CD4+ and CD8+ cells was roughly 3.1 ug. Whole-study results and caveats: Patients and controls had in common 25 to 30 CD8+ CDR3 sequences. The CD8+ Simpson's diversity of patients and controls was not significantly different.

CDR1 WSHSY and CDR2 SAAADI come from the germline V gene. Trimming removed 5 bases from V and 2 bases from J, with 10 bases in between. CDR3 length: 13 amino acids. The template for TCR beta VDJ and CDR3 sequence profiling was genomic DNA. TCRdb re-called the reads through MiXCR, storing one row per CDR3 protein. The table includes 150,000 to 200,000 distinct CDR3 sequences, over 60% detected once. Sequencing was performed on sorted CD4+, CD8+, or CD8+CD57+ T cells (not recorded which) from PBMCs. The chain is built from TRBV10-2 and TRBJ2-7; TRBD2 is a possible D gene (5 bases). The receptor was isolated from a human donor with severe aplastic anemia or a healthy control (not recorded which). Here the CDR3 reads CASSLADPYEQYF. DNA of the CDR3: TGCGCCAGCAGTCTAGCAGACCCCTACGAGCAGTACTTC.